What follows is one T cell receptor (beta chain) and its context. Its antigen is undetermined. Generated by immunoSEQ multiplex PCR, the TCRdb table keeps only in-frame clones and is missing some. The sample holds around 80,000 clones, more than 85% seen once. Time point meaning: peripheral blood 6 weeks after treatment start. The data were taken from a study of PD-L1 blockade in urothelial cancer. Overall study: Of prior chemotherapy regimens, patients had received between 0 and 3. At 3 weeks (second dose) and 6 weeks after starting treatment, blood was analyzed. T cells numbered a median of approximately 150,000 in the blood samples.

Findings and caveats of the study: Enhanced expansion of tumor-associated blood clones at 3 weeks characterized durable-benefit patients.

Looked up from germline, CDR1 is SGHRS and CDR2 is YFSETQ. The germline V and J ends were trimmed by 7 bases and 1 base, with 14 bases remaining between them. CDR3 length equals 14 residues. The chain joins TRBV5-1 to TRBJ1-1; D may be TRBD1 (5 bases). The sequence was obtained from a woman aged 80 or older with urothelial cancer. The sequenced sample was PBMCs, obtained around atezolizumab (anti-PD-L1) treatment. CDR3 sequence reads: CASGRGGTNTEAFF. In DNA form, the CDR3 reads TGCGCCAGCGGCCGGGGGGGGACGAACACTGAAGCTTTCTTT.